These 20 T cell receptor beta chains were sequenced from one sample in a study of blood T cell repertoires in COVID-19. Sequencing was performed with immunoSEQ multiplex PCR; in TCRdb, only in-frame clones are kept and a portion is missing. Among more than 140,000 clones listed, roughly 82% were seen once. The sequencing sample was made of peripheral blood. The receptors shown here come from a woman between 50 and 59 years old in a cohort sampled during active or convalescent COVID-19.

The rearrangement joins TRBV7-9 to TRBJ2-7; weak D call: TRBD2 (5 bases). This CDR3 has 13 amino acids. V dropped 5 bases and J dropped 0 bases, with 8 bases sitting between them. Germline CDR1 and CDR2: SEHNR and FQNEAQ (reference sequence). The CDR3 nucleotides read TGTGCCAGCAGCCGGACTGACTCCTACGAGCAGTACTTC. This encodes CASSRTDSYEQYF.

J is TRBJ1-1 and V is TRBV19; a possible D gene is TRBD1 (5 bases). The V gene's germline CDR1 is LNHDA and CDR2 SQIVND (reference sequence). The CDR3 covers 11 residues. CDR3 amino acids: CDSDRNTEAFF. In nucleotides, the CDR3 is TGTGACTCAGACAGGAACACTGAAGCTTTCTTT.

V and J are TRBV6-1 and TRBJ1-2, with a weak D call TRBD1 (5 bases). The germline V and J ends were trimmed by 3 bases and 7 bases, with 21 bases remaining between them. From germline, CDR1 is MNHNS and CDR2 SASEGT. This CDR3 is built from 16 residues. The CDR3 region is CASSDGGGTSPCGYTF. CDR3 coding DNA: TGTGCCAGCAGTGATGGGGGGGGGACCTCCCCCTGTGGCTACACCTTC.

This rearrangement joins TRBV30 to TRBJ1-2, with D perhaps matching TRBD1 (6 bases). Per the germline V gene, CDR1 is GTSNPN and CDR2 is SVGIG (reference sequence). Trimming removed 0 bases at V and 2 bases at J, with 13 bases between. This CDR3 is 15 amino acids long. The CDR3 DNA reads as TGTGCCTGGAGTGTTTATCGGACAGTAAACTATGGCTACACCTTC. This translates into CAWSVYRTVNYGYTF.

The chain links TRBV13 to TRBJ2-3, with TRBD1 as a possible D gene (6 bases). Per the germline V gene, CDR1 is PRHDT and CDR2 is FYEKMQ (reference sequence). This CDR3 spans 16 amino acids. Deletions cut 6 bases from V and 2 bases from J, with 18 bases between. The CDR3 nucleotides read TGTGCCAGCAGTACCGGCCGCGGACAGTTCACAGATACGCAGTATTTT. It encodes CASSTGRGQFTDTQYF.

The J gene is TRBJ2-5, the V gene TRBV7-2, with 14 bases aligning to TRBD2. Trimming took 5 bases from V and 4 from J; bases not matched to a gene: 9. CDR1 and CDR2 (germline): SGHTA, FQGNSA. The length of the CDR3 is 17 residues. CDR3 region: CASSPRTSGGKGETQYF. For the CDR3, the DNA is TGTGCCAGCAGCCCCCGGACTAGCGGGGGGAAGGGAGAGACCCAGTACTTC.

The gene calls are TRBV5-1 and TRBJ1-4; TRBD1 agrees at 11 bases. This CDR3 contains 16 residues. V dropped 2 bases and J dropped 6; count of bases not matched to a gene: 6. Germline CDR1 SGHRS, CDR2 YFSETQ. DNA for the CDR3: TGCGCCAGCAGCTTCGGACAGGGGGCGAGAGATGAAAAACTGTTTTTT. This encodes CASSFGQGARDEKLFF.

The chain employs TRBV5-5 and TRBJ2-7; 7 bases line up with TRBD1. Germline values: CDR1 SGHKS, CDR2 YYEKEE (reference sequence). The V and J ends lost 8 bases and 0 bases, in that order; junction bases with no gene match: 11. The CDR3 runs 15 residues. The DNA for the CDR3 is TGTGCCAGTAACGCCAGGGGGACGGACTCCTACGAGCAGTACTTC. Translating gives CASNARGTDSYEQYF.

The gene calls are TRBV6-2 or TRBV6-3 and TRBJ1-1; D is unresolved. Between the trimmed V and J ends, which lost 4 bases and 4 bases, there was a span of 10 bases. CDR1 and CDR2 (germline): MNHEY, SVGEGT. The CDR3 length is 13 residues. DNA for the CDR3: TGTGCCAGCAGTTGGTCCAGGTTCACTGAAGCTTTCTTT. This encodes CASSWSRFTEAFF.

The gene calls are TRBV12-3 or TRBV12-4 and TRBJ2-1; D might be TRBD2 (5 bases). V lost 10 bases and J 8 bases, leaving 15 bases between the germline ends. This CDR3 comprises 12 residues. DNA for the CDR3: TGTGCCACCGCCGGGGAGTGGGATGAGCAGTTCTTC. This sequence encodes CATAGEWDEQFF.

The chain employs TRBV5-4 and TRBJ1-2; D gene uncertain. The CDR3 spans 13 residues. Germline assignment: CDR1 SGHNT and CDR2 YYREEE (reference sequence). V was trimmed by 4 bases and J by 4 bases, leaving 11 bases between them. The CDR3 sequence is CASSETESYGYTF. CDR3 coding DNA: TGTGCCAGCAGCGAAACAGAGAGCTATGGCTACACCTTC.

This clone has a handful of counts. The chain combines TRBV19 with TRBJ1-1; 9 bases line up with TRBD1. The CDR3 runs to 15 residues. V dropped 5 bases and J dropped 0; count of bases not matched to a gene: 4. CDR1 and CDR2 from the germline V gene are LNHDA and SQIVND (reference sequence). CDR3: CASSEQGAMNTEAFF. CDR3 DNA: TGTGCCAGTAGTGAACAGGGGGCCATGAACACTGAAGCTTTCTTT.

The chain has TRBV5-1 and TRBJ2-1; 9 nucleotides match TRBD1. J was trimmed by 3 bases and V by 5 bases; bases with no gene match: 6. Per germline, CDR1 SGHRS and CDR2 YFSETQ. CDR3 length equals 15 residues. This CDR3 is CASREQGAVYNEQFF. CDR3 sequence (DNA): TGCGCCAGCAGGGAACAGGGGGCCGTCTACAATGAGCAGTTCTTC.

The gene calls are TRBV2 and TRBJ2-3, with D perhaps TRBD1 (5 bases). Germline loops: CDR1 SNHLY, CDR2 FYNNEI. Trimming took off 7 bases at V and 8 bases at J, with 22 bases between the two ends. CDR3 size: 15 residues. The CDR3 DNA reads TGTGCCAGCACCCTCCGTCGGCAGGGAAGGTCTACGCAGTATTTT. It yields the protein CASTLRRQGRSTQYF.

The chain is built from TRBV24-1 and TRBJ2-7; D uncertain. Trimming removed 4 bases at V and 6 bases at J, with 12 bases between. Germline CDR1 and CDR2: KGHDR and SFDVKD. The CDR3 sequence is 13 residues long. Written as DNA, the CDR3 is TGTGCCACCAGTGAGTCCAGACATGTCGAGCAGTACTTC. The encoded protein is CATSESRHVEQYF.

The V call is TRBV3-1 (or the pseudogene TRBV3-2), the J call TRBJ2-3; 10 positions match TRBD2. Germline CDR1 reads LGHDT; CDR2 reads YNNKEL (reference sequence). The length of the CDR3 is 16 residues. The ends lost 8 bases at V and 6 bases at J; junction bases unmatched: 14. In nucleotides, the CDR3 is TGTGCCAGCGCCATAGGGAGCGGGGGGGCGGTGGATACGCAGTATTTT. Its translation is CASAIGSGGAVDTQYF.

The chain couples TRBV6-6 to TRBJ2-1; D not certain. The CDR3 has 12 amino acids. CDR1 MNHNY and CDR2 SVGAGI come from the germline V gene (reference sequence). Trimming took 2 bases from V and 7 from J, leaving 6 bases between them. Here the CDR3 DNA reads TGTGCCAGCAGTTACCCAGGTAATGAGCAGTTCTTC. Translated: CASSYPGNEQFF.

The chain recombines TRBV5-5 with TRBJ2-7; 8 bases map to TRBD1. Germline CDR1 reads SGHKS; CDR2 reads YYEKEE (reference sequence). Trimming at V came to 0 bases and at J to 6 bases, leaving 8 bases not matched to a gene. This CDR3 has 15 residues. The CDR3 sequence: CASSLAPDRGFEQYF. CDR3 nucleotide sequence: TGTGCCAGCAGCTTGGCCCCCGACAGGGGTTTCGAGCAGTACTTC.

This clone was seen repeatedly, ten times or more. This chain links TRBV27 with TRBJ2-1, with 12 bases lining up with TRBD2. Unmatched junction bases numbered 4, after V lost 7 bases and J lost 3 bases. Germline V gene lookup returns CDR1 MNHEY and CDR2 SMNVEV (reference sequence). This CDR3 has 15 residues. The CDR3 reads CASTAGLAGYNEQFF. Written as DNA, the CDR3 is TGTGCCAGCACCGCGGGACTAGCGGGCTACAATGAGCAGTTCTTC.

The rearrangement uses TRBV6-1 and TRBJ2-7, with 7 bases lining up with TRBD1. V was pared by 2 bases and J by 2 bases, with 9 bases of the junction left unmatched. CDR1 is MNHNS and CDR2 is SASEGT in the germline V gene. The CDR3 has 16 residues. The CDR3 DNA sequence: TGTGCCAGCAGTGAATCGTATGGCAGGGGGACCTACGAGCAGTACTTC. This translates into CASSESYGRGTYEQYF.